The 2 T cell receptor beta chains below all came from one sample that was sequenced in a study of T cells expressing NK-cell markers (dated by TCRdb to about 2020). Libraries were built with 5' RACE. The sequencing machine was an Illumina HiSeq 2000. The reads went through TCRdb reprocessing, and each CDR3 protein sequence gets one entry with no DNA. The table for this sample lists about 390,000 distinct CDR3 sequences. The ten biggest clones cover roughly 10% of the sample. Input material: blood T cells: a sorted CD56 or NKG2C T cell subset, CD4+ or CD8+ T cells, or bulk PBMC T cells (not recorded which). These TCRs come from a woman aged 50 to 65 in good health. Donor details come from another sample of the same person, matched by shared clones.

The rearrangement uses TRBV29-1 and TRBJ2-1; with no DNA, the TCRdb D assignment of TRBD2 cannot be verified. Germline CDR1 and CDR2: SQVTM and ANQGSEA. This CDR3 contains 13 residues. This CDR3 is CSVGGGLYNEQFF.

The CDR3 spells CAITPGLAGDTQYF. This chain joins TRBV10-3 and TRBJ2-3; TCRdb selects TRBD2, and the lack of DNA leaves this call unchecked. The germline CDR1 and CDR2 sequences are ENHRY and SYGVKD. The CDR3 is 14 amino acids.